This T cell receptor (beta chain) is from a study of immune characterization of retroperitoneal liposarcoma (dated by TCRdb to between 2018 and 2021). This clonotype has ten or more counts. It has no known antigen specificity. Base-call qualities are not available, and no considerably larger clone is one nucleotide away. The protocol used for the library was PCR. The listed sequencing device is NextSeq 500. The public reads were reprocessed in TCRdb via fastp at Q25 and MiXCR, keeping in-frame beta chains. One record per CDR3 amino acid sequence lists the most common genes and DNA. A total of around 10,000 distinct CDR3 sequences appear in this sample, 27% of them only once. Clones ranked in the top ten supply 8% to 9.5% of the sample. CDR1 SGHTA and CDR2 FQGTGA are derived from the germline V gene. The CDR3 spans 15 residues, from the cysteine through the phenylalanine. Only the CDR3 part of the read is kept: 45 bases, read in frame from the first base. V sheds 2 bases and J sheds 13 bases, leaving 21 bases between their ends.

The receptor comes from a female donor with retroperitoneal liposarcoma. The specimen was tumor tissue. In this chain, TRBV7-3 is recombined with TRBJ2-1; the D segment could be TRBD2, given 5 matching bases. The DNA reads TGTGCCAGCAGCTTACAGCCCGCGGCCGGGGAGACCCAGTTCTTC. The encoded protein is CASSLQPAAGETQFF.